Shown below are 16 T cell receptor beta chains from a single sample sequenced in a study of control samples from healthy donors and cancer patients. The protocol was immunoSEQ multiplex PCR, while the TCRdb copy is restricted to in-frame clones and leaves out a portion. The sample contains 150,000 to 200,000 clones, just under 95% of which appear only once. The sample was blood. Receptor source: a man aged 18 to 29 in good health.

This rearrangement joins TRBV30 to TRBJ2-7, with 10 bases fitting TRBD2. Germline loops: CDR1 GTSNPN, CDR2 SVGIG (reference sequence). The CDR3 contains 16 residues. After removal of 3 bases from V and 1 base from J, the junction contained 9 bases not matched to a gene. CDR3 protein: CAWSGPGTSESYEQYF. The DNA for the CDR3 is TGTGCCTGGAGCGGACCCGGGACTAGCGAATCCTACGAGCAGTACTTC.

The chain recombines TRBV2 with TRBJ2-3; 11 bases map to TRBD2. CDR3 length: 14 residues. CDR1 is SNHLY, CDR2 FYNNEI, per germline. After removal of 10 bases from V and 2 bases from J, the junction contained 5 bases not matched to a gene. CDR3 bases: TGTGCCACCGGGACTAGCGGATCCACAGATACGCAGTATTTT. As protein: CATGTSGSTDTQYF.

The V gene is TRBV9, the J gene TRBJ2-7, with D perhaps TRBD2 (6 bases). CDR1 is SGDLS and CDR2 is YYNGEE in the germline V gene. The ends were cut back, 4 bases at V and 1 base at J, with 15 bases in the middle. The CDR3 consists of 15 residues. The DNA of the CDR3 is TGTGCCAGCAGCCCTGCGGGAACCTATTCCTACGAGCAGTACTTC. Translated, it gives CASSPAGTYSYEQYF.

The rearrangement joins TRBV5-4 to TRBJ2-2; 12 positions match TRBD2. The J segment lost 2 bases and the V segment lost 2 bases, leaving 7 bases of the junction unmatched. This CDR3 has 18 residues. The germline V gene has CDR1 SGHNT and CDR2 YYREEE (reference sequence). As DNA, the CDR3 is TGTGCCAGCAGCTTCCCTAGCGGGGGGGCTATTAACACCGGGGAGCTGTTTTTT. As protein: CASSFPSGGAINTGELFF.

The chain links TRBV28 to TRBJ1-4; no clear D. The CDR3 length is 13 residues. The ends were cut back, 2 bases at V and 8 bases at J, with 9 bases in the middle. Germline V gene sequence: CDR1 MDHEN, CDR2 SYDVKM. The CDR3 region has the DNA TGTGCCAGCAGTTTAGTGGGGTACGAAAAACTGTTTTTT. This codes for CASSLVGYEKLFF.

Written as DNA, the CDR3 is TGTGCCACCAGCGCCTCCGGGACAGTATCCTACGAGCAGTACTTC. Encoded protein: CATSASGTVSYEQYF. The chain couples TRBV15 to TRBJ2-7; 7 bases align to TRBD1. Trimming cost V 5 bases and J 1 base; bases outside gene matches: 8. Germline V gene data show CDR1 as LNHNV and CDR2 as YYDKDF (reference sequence). This CDR3 has 15 residues.

This rearrangement joins TRBV10-1 to TRBJ2-3; D is perhaps TRBD2 (6 bases). Between the trimmed V and J ends, which lost 0 bases and 5 bases, there was a span of 15 bases. Germline loops: CDR1 WNHNN, CDR2 SYGVQD (reference sequence). The CDR3 has 16 residues. The CDR3 DNA reads TGCGCCAGCAGTGAGTCAACCGCTCTGGGAGGAGATACGCAGTATTTT. The encoded protein is CASSESTALGGDTQYF.

The rearrangement links TRBV11-2 to TRBJ1-1, with D unresolved. There are 13 residues in the CDR3. V lost 3 bases and J 4 bases, leaving 9 bases between the germline ends. Germline CDR1 and CDR2: SGHAT and FQNNGV. Written as DNA, the CDR3 is TGTGCCAGCAGCTTGGTAATGGTCACTGAAGCTTTCTTT. Its protein product is CASSLVMVTEAFF. Looking up the rest from reference TRBV11-2 and TRBJ1-1 gives the full variable domain: EAGVAQSPRYKIIEKRQSVAFWCNPISGHATLYWYQQILGQGPKLLIQFQNNGVVDDSQLPKDRFSAERLKGVDSTLKIQPAKLEDSAVYLCASSLVMVTEAFFGQGTRLTVV.

This clone was seen a few times. The chain carries TRBV7-9 and TRBJ2-3; D possibly matches TRBD1 or TRBD2 (5 bases each). The CDR3 totals 18 residues. V was cut by 2 bases and J by 4 bases, with 22 bases left in between. Germline CDR1 reads SEHNR; CDR2 reads FQNEAQ (reference sequence). Written as DNA, the CDR3 is TGTGCCAGCAGCTTACCCCTCGGGGCAGGCTTTCTTTCAGATACGCAGTATTTT. It codes for CASSLPLGAGFLSDTQYF. Together with reference TRBV7-9 and TRBJ2-3, the CDR3 gives the full variable domain: DTGVSQNPRHKITKRGQNVTFRCDPISEHNRLYWYRQTLGQGPEFLTYFQNEAQLEKSRLLSDRFSAERPKGSFSTLEIQRTEQGDSAMYLCASSLPLGAGFLSDTQYFGPGTRLTVL.

V gene TRBV6-5 combines with J gene TRBJ1-1; D might be TRBD1 (6 bases). Germline V gives CDR1 MNHEY, CDR2 SVGAGI. This CDR3 has 13 residues. V shed 2 bases and J shed 10 bases, with 14 bases lying between them. The chain's CDR3 is CASSYTRGRGAFF. The CDR3 bases are TGTGCCAGCAGTTACACTCGGGGGCGAGGAGCTTTCTTT.

This clone was counted a single time. The chain recombines TRBV7-6 with TRBJ1-1; unclear D gene. CDR1 and CDR2 from the germline V gene are SGHVS and FNYEAQ. The CDR3 length is 14 residues. Trimming removed 0 bases at V and 2 bases at J, with 7 bases between. The CDR3 sequence: CASSLADGNTEAFF. CDR3 sequence (DNA): TGTGCCAGCAGCTTAGCGGACGGAAACACTGAAGCTTTCTTT.

CDR3 residues: CAWSGELANYGYTF. DNA of the CDR3: TGTGCCTGGAGTGGAGAACTAGCTAACTATGGCTACACCTTC. This chain joins TRBV30 and TRBJ1-2, with D hard to call. Germline V gene data show CDR1 as GTSNPN and CDR2 as SVGIG (reference sequence). The germline V and J ends were trimmed by 1 base and 0 bases, with 9 bases remaining between them. The length of the CDR3 is 14 residues.

This clone appeared once. The chain combines TRBV5-1 with TRBJ1-3; 7 bases are shared with TRBD1. The germline CDR1 and CDR2 sequences are SGHRS and YFSETQ. Trimming cost V 4 bases and J 0 bases; bases outside gene matches: 4. The CDR3 has 15 amino acids. The CDR3 DNA sequence: TGCGCCAGCAGCCTCGGACAGGCCTCTGGAAACACCATATATTTT. Its protein product is CASSLGQASGNTIYF. The full variable domain, completed using reference TRBV5-1 and TRBJ1-3, is KAGVTQTPRYLIKTRGQQVTLSCSPISGHRSVSWYQQTPGQGLQFLFEYFSETQRNKGNFPGRFSGRQFSNSRSEMNVSTLELGDSALYLCASSLGQASGNTIYFGEGSWLTVV.

The chain combines TRBV5-1 with TRBJ1-6, with 8 bases identical to TRBD1. Trimming took 4 bases from V and 5 from J; bases not matched to a gene: 11. This CDR3 comprises 17 residues. Germline assignment: CDR1 SGHRS and CDR2 YFSETQ. The CDR3 nucleotides are TGCGCCAGCAGCAGAGGACAGGGACAATATAATAATTCACCCCTCCACTTT. Translating it yields CASSRGQGQYNNSPLHF.

The CDR3: CASRGTSGNTIYF. The CDR3 DNA follows: TGTGCCAGCCGGGGGACCTCTGGAAACACCATATATTTT. The rearrangement links TRBV25-1 to TRBJ1-3; maybe TRBD1 (5 bases). V was shortened by 8 bases and J by 0 bases, with 8 bases between the two germline ends. The CDR3 is made up of 13 amino acids. Germline-derived CDR1 and CDR2 are MGHDK and SYGVNS.

The chain employs TRBV6-1 and TRBJ1-5, with a possible D match to TRBD1 (5 bases). Germline CDR1 reads MNHNS; CDR2 reads SASEGT. The CDR3 runs 15 residues. The germline V and J ends were trimmed by 2 bases and 1 base, with 9 bases remaining between them. CDR3 nucleotides: TGTGCCAGCAGTGAAATCCGGGACAGCAATCAGCCCCAGCATTTT. Amino acids: CASSEIRDSNQPQHF.